This record covers a single T cell receptor (beta chain). Its specificity is not known. The assay was immunoSEQ multiplex PCR, and TCRdb's table has in-frame clones only and misses some. The repertoire holds roughly 120,000 clones, with about nine tenths as singletons. The data were obtained in a study of a mutant IDH1 vaccine in newly diagnosed glioma. Study-wide context: Patients were started on vaccination 4-6 weeks after radiotherapy alone, or with temozolomide cycles. Every participant had undergone radiotherapy, temozolomide, or both before, and most underwent both. General study findings and limits: The authors found pseudoprogression apparently unrelated to changes in top peripheral T cell clonotypes.

As to time point: week 11, during vaccination. Every vaccine dose comprised 300 ug of mutant IDH1 20-mer peptide plus topical imiquimod. Newly diagnosed WHO grade 3 or 4 IDH1-mutant, ATRX-lost astrocytomas were identified in the donors. The source was PBMCs, collected from a glioma patient whose treatment included an IDH1 peptide vaccine. This clonotype was obtained from a woman in her 50s with glioma.

The DNA for the CDR3 is TGTGCCAGCAACGTGGGACAGATTAACACTGAAGCTTTCTTT. It translates to CASNVGQINTEAFF. This chain joins TRBV5-5 and TRBJ1-1, with TRBD1 matching over 7 bases. From germline, CDR1 is SGHKS and CDR2 YYEKEE (reference sequence). V gave up 6 bases and J gave up 2 bases; unmatched junction bases: 7. The CDR3 is 14 amino acids.